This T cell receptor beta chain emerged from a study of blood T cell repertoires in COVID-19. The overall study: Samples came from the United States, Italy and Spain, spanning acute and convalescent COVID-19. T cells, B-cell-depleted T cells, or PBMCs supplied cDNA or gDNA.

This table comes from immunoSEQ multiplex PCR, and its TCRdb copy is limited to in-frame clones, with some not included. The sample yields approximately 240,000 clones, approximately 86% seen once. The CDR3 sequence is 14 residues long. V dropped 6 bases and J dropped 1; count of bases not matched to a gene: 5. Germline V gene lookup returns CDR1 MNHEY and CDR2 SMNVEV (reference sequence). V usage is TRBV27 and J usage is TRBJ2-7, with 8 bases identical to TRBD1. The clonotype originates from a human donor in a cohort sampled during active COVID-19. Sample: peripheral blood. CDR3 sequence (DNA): TGTGCCAGCAGAGAGGACAGGGCGTCCTACGAGCAGTACTTC. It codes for CASREDRASYEQYF.